These 17 T cell receptor beta chains were all obtained from the same sample, sequenced in a study of OX40 agonist ivuxolimab in advanced cancers. Some clones are missing from TCRdb's copy, which holds only in-frame ones; the method was immunoSEQ multiplex PCR. The table lists roughly 34,000 clones, around four fifths of them singletons. Here the sequenced sample was CD4+ or CD8+ T cells sorted from blood, taken in a trial of the OX40 agonist ivuxolimab. All receptors derive from an adult with an advanced solid tumor such as melanoma, head and neck, liver or kidney cancer.

In this sample, this clone turned up once. This sequence joins TRBV4-3 and TRBJ2-2, with TRBD2 as a possible D gene (6 bases). The CDR3 is 16 residues long. The germline gives CDR1 LGHNA, CDR2 YSLEER. V shed 5 bases and J shed 2 bases, with 15 bases lying between them. In DNA form, the CDR3 reads TGCGCCAGCAGCATGGGGCGGGGCGCCAACACCGGGGAGCTGTTTTTT. Translation gives CASSMGRGANTGELFF.

The chain employs TRBV7-9 and TRBJ1-6; 10 bases align to TRBD1. Germline CDR1 and CDR2: SEHNR and FQNEAQ (reference sequence). V was clipped by 4 bases and J by 7 bases; unmatched bases: 1. The CDR3 contains 14 residues. The CDR3 here is CASSWGQGNSPLHF. The CDR3 DNA reads as TGTGCCAGCAGCTGGGGACAGGGGAATTCACCCCTCCACTTT.

CDR3 in amino acids: CASSLQGDYGYTF. Here the CDR3 DNA reads TGTGCCAGCAGCTTGCAGGGTGACTATGGCTACACCTTC. The genes are TRBV7-9 and TRBJ1-2; TRBD1 might be the D (5 bases). Trimming pared 3 bases from V and 3 bases from J, leaving 8 bases between. Germline V gives CDR1 SEHNR, CDR2 FQNEAQ (reference sequence). This CDR3 region has 13 residues.

The V gene is TRBV9, the J gene TRBJ1-2; D is unresolved. CDR1 and CDR2 from the germline V gene are SGDLS and YYNGEE. CDR3 length: 13 residues. Trimming shortened V by 0 bases and J by 8 bases, and 11 bases separated the two germline ends. CDR3 sequence: CASSVAPQSGYTF. DNA of the CDR3: TGTGCCAGCAGCGTAGCCCCCCAGAGCGGCTACACCTTC. Based on the CDR3 plus reference TRBV9 and TRBJ1-2, the full variable domain is DSGVTQTPKHLITATGQRVTLRCSPRSGDLSVYWYQQSLDQGLQFLIQYYNGEERAKGNILERFSAQQFPDLHSELNLSSLELGDSALYFCASSVAPQSGYTFGSGTRLTVV.

This clone has a single count. This chain uses TRBV28 with TRBJ2-7; TRBD1 matches 9 bases. The CDR3 contains 14 residues. Per the germline V gene, CDR1 is MDHEN and CDR2 is SYDVKM. V trimming: 8 bases; J trimming: 4 bases; junction bases outside the gene matches: 9. CDR3 nucleotide sequence: TGTGCCAGCGAATTAGGGACAGGGTCGTACGAGCAGTACTTC. Protein sequence: CASELGTGSYEQYF.

The chain employs TRBV11-3 and TRBJ2-7; D unresolved. The CDR3 length is 14 residues. The germline gives CDR1 SGHNT, CDR2 YENEEA. The V end was cut by 1 base, the J end by 0 bases, with 7 bases between. CDR3: CASSLGGFSYEQYF. In nucleotides, the CDR3 is TGTGCCAGCAGCTTAGGTGGATTCTCCTACGAGCAGTACTTC. Full variable domain (remainder filled in from reference TRBV11-3 and TRBJ2-7): EAGVVQSPRYKIIEKKQPVAFWCNPISGHNTLYWYLQNLGQGPELLIRYENEEAVDDSQLPKDRFSAERLKGVDSTLKIQPAELGDSAVYLCASSLGGFSYEQYFGPGTRLTVT.

The chain uses TRBV4-1 and TRBJ2-7; 10 bases line up with TRBD1. Germline V gene lookup returns CDR1 MGHRA and CDR2 YSYEKL. CDR3 size: 16 residues. V shed 1 base, J shed 2 bases, and the junction held 5 bases outside the gene matches. CDR3 nucleotide sequence: TGCGCCAGCAGCCAAGCGGGACAGGGGTTAACCTACGAGCAGTACTTC. It yields the protein CASSQAGQGLTYEQYF.

The rearrangement uses TRBV29-1 and TRBJ1-4; D call uncertain. Germline V gene data show CDR1 as SQVTM and CDR2 as ANQGSEA. The CDR3 extends over 15 amino acids. V was cut by 4 bases and J by 9 bases, with 21 bases left in between. CDR3: CSVVPRKAGRKKLFF. CDR3 coding DNA: TGCAGCGTTGTACCCCGGAAAGCCGGACGGAAAAAACTGTTTTTT.

The chain uses TRBV5-6 and TRBJ2-7; TRBD1 matches 9 bases. Unmatched junction bases numbered 11, after V lost 4 bases and J lost 3 bases. Germline V gives CDR1 SGHDT, CDR2 YYEEEE. This CDR3 has 16 residues. Written as DNA, the CDR3 is TGTGCCAGCAGCGATGAACAGGGGGCGGGTTACTACGAGCAGTACTTC. Protein sequence: CASSDEQGAGYYEQYF.

This clone was detected only once. This chain uses TRBV11-2 with TRBJ2-7; 9 positions agree with TRBD2. This CDR3 has 15 amino acids. V was pared by 3 bases and J by 3 bases, with 6 bases of the junction left unmatched. In germline, CDR1 is SGHAT, CDR2 FQNNGV. The CDR3 DNA follows: TGTGCCAGCAGCTTTGGGACTAGCAGTTACTACGAGCAGTACTTC. Translated: CASSFGTSSYYEQYF.

The chain carries TRBV15 and TRBJ2-5; 7 positions agree with TRBD2. Germline V lookup: CDR1 LNHNV, CDR2 YYDKDF (reference sequence). The V segment lost 10 bases and the J segment 5 bases; nucleotides outside the gene matches: 10. The CDR3 totals 13 residues. CDR3 nucleotide sequence: TGTGCCATAGGGAGGGTAGGCTGGGAGACCCAGTACTTC. It translates to CAIGRVGWETQYF.

The V gene is TRBV28, the J gene TRBJ2-2, with 9 bases fitting TRBD2. This CDR3 has 16 residues. The ends lost 7 bases at V and 0 bases at J; junction bases unmatched: 6. The germline V gene has CDR1 MDHEN and CDR2 SYDVKM. CDR3 DNA: TGTGCCAGCACATTAGCGGGAGATCCGAACACCGGGGAGCTGTTTTTT. Its translation: CASTLAGDPNTGELFF.

A few counts support this clone. This chain connects TRBV19 to TRBJ2-7; 12 nucleotides align to TRBD1. Germline V gene data show CDR1 as LNHDA and CDR2 as SQIVND (reference sequence). V lost 5 bases, J lost 2 bases, and 4 bases stayed unmatched. The CDR3 runs 15 residues. The CDR3 coding sequence is TGTGCCAGTAGTCCCGGGACAGGGGGCACCTACGAGCAGTACTTC. Translating it yields CASSPGTGGTYEQYF.

The chain carries TRBV6-6 and TRBJ1-6, with 7 bases identical to TRBD1. Per the germline V gene, CDR1 is MNHNY and CDR2 is SVGAGI (reference sequence). Losses at the gene ends were 6 bases for V and 9 bases for J; bases not matched to a gene: 8. The CDR3 extends over 14 amino acids. The CDR3 bases are TGTGCCAGCAGGGAGACAGGGAGTGGTTCACCCCTCCACTTT. It yields the protein CASRETGSGSPLHF.

The rearrangement joins TRBV9 to TRBJ1-2; 8 positions agree with TRBD1. In germline, CDR1 is SGDLS, CDR2 YYNGEE. Losses at the gene ends were 5 bases for V and 3 bases for J; bases not matched to a gene: 12. The CDR3 loop spans 16 amino acids. CDR3 residues: CASSHGQGMFDYGYTF. The CDR3 DNA reads as TGTGCCAGCAGTCATGGACAGGGTATGTTTGACTATGGCTACACCTTC.

This clone turned up a few times. The chain links TRBV25-1 to TRBJ2-7; possibly TRBD1 or TRBD2 for D (6 bases each). This CDR3 is 16 amino acids long. V was cut by 5 bases and J by 5 bases, with 22 bases left in between. From germline, CDR1 is MGHDK and CDR2 SYGVNS. The DNA of the CDR3 is TGTGCCAGCAGTATGCGTTCGCGGGACGGGGGCGACGAGCAGTACTTC. Its translation is CASSMRSRDGGDEQYF.

The V gene is TRBV6-1, the J gene TRBJ2-5, with 15 bases that match TRBD2. The germline CDR1 and CDR2 sequences are MNHNS and SASEGT. The CDR3 has 17 residues. The trim removed 1 base at V and 3 bases at J, leaving 3 bases unmatched. The CDR3 DNA reads as TGTGCCAGCAGTGAAGAAGGACTAGCGGGGGGGGAAGAGACCCAGTACTTC. Its translation: CASSEEGLAGGEETQYF.